This TCR beta chain emerged from a study of early T cells in non-severe SARS-CoV-2 infection. As for the study in general: Sequencing of bulk RNA from unsorted whole blood was done, without chain pairing. Study observations and caveats: Anti-spike CD8 responses were favored by VDJdb matching, which missed private and CD4 specificities.

As regards this clonotype: The antigen is not known.

Trimming stripped 4 bases from V and 7 bases from J, with 16 bases between. Germline CDR1 SGHTA, CDR2 FQGNSA. This CDR3 is 15 amino acids long. The protocol attached unique molecular identifiers to individual cDNA molecules. TCRdb processed the 5' RACE reads anew with MiXCR; each CDR3 protein has one entry. This table holds around 52,000 distinct CDR3 sequences, 6.2% found once. This receptor was taken from an adult who was a healthcare worker with PCR-confirmed SARS-CoV-2 infection or an uninfected control (not recorded which). Sequences were obtained from whole blood. This chain joins TRBV7-2 and TRBJ1-4; D may be TRBD1 (6 bases). The DNA for the CDR3 is TGTGCCAGCAGCTACCAGGGCACCAGGGGTGAAAAACTGTTTTTT. It codes for CASSYQGTRGEKLFF.